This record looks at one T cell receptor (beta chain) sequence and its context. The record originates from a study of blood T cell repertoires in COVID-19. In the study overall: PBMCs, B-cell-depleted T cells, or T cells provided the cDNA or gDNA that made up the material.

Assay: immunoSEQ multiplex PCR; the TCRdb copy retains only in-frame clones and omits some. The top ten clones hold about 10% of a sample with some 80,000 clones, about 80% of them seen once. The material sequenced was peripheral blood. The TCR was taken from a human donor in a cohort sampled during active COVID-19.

The CDR3 DNA follows: TGTGCCAGCAAGGAGGGAGGTGGGGCCAACGTCCTGACTTTC. Protein sequence: CASKEGGGANVLTF. The chain combines TRBV6-5 with TRBJ2-6; possible D gene TRBD2, 6 bases. Germline loops: CDR1 MNHEY, CDR2 SVGAGI. The V gene lost 7 bases and the J gene lost 3 bases, with 10 bases spanning the gap. This CDR3 is built from 14 residues.